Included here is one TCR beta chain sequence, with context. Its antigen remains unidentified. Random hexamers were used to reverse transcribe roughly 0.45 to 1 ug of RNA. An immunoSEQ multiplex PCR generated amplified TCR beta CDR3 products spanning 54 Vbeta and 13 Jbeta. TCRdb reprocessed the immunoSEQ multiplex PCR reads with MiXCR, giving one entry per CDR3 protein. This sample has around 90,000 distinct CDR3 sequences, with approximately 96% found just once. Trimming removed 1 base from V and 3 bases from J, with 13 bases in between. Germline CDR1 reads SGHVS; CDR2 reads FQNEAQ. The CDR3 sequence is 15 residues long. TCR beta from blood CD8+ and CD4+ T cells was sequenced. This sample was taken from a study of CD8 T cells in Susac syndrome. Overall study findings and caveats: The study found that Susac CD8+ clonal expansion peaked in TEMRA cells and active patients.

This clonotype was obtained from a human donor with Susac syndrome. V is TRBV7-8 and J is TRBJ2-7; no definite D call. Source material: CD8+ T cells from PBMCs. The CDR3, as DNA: TGTGCCAGCAGCTTAGGTCGATCCCACCTCTACGAGCAGTACTTC. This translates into CASSLGRSHLYEQYF. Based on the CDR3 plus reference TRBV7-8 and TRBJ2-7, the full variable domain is GAGVSQSPRYKVAKRGQDVALRCDPISGHVSLFWYQQALGQGPEFLTYFQNEAQLDKSGLPSDRFFAERPEGSVSTLKIQRTQQEDSAVYLCASSLGRSHLYEQYFGPGTRLTVT.